This T cell receptor (beta chain) was obtained from a study of CD8 T cells in ankylosing spondylitis. General study results and limits: Earlier work had already found some motif variants in reactive arthritis synovial fluid and blood. Reportedly, significant enrichment of disease-linked clones occurred in matched ankylosing spondylitis synovial fluid.

TCRdb used MiXCR to reprocess the 5' RACE reads, holding one entry per CDR3 protein. The sample gives approximately 17,000 distinct CDR3 sequences, under 8.5% of which show up once; less than 40% is in the top ten. Germline trimming cut 2 bases from V and 3 bases from J; bases unmatched to any gene: 4. This CDR3 is built from 15 residues. The germline CDR1 and CDR2 sequences are SGHVS and FNYEAQ. Concerning this clonotype: Its target is not known.

The clonotype comes from a male donor with ankylosing spondylitis or in good health (not recorded which). The rearrangement links TRBV7-6 to TRBJ2-1; 7 bases fit TRBD2. Specimen: blood. The CDR3, as DNA: TGTGCCAGCAGCTTATTGCGGGAGATCTACAATGAGCAGTTCTTC. This encodes CASSLLREIYNEQFF.